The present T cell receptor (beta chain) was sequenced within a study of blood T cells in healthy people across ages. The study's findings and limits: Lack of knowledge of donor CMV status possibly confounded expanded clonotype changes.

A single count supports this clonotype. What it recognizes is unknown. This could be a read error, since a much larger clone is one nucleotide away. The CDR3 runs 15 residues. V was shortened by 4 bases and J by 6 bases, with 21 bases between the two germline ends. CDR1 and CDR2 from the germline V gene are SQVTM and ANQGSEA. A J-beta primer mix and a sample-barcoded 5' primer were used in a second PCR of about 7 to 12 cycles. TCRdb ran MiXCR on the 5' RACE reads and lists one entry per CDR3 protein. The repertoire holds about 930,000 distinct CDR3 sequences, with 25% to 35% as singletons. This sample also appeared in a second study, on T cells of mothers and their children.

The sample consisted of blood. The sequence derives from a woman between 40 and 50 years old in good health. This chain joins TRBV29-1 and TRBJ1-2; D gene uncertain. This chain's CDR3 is CSVGVRWRLVNGYTF. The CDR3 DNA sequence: TGCAGCGTTGGGGTTCGCTGGAGGCTAGTTAATGGCTACACCTTC.